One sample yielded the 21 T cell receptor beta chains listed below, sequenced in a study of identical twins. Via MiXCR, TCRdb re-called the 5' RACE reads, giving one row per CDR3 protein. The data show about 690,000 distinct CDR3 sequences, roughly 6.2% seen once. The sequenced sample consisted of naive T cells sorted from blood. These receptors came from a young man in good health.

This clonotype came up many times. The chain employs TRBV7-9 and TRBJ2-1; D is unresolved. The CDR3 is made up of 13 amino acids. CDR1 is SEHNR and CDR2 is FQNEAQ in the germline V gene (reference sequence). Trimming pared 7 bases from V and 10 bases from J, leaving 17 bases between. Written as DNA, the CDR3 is TGTGCCAGCAATTTCGGGTCCACTGAGGAGCAGTTCTTC. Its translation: CASNFGSTEEQFF.

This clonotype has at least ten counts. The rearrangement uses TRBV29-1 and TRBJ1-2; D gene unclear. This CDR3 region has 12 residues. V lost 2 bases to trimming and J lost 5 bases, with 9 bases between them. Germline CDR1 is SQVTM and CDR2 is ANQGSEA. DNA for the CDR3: TGCAGCGTTGAATGGGCCACTTATGGCTACACCTTC. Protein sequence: CSVEWATYGYTF. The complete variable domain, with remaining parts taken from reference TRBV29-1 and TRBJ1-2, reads SAVISQKPSRDICQRGTSLTIQCQVDSQVTMMFWYRQQPGQSLTLIATANQGSEATYESGFVIDKFPISRPNLTFSTLTVSNMSPEDSSIYLCSVEWATYGYTFGSGTRLTVV.

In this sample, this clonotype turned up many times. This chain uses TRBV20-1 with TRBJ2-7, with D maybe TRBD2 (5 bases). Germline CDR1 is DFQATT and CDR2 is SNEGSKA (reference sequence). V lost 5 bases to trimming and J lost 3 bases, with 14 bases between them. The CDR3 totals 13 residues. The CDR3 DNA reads TGCAGTGCTTTTGCTTTTAGCGACTACGAGCAGTACTTC. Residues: CSAFAFSDYEQYF.

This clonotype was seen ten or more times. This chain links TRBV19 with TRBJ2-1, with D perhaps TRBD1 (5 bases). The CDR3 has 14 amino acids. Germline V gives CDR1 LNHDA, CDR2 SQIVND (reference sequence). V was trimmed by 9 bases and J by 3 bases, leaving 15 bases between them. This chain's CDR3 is CASHSGDSYNEQFF. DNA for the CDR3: TGTGCCAGCCACAGTGGAGACAGCTACAATGAGCAGTTCTTC.

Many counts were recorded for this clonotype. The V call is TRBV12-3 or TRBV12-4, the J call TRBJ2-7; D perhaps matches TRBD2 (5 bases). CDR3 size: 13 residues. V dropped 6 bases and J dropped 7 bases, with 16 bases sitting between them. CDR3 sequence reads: CASSPRIGGEQYF. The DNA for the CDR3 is TGTGCCAGCAGCCCCCGGATCGGAGGTGAGCAGTACTTC.

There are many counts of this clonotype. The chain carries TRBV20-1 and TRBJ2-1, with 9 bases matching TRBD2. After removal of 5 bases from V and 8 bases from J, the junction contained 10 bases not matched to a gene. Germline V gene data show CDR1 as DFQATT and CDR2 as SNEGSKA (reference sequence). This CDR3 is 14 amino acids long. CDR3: CSAPISGRDDEQFF. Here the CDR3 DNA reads TGCAGTGCTCCAATTAGCGGGAGAGATGATGAGCAGTTCTTC.

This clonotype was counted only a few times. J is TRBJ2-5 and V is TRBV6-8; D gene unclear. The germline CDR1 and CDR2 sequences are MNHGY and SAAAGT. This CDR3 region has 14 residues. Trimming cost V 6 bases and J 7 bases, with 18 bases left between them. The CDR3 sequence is CASSHLDTKGTQYF. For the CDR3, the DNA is TGTGCCAGCAGCCACCTAGACACCAAGGGGACCCAGTACTTC.

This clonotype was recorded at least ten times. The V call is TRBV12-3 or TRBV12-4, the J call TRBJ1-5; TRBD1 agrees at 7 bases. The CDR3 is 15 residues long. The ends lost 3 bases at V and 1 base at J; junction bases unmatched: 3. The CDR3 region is CASSFEGGSNQPQHF. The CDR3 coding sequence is TGTGCCAGCAGTTTTGAAGGGGGCAGCAATCAGCCCCAGCATTTT.

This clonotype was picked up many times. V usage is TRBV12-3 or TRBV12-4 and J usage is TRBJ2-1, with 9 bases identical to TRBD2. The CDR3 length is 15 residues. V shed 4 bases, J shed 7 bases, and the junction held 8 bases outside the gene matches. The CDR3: CASSYPSGMRNEQFF. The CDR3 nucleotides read TGTGCCAGCAGTTATCCTAGCGGGATGCGAAATGAGCAGTTCTTC.

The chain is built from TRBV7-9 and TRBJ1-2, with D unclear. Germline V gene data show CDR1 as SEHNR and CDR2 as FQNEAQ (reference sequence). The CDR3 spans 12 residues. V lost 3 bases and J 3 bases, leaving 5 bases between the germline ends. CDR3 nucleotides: TGTGCCAGCAGCTTCCAGGACTATGGCTACACCTTC. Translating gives CASSFQDYGYTF.

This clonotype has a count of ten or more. The CDR3 nucleotides are TGCGCCAGCAGTTACCAGACCGGGGGAACCCTCCACTTT. Translated: CASSYQTGGTLHF. The rearrangement uses TRBV5-1 and TRBJ1-6; the D gene is possibly TRBD1 (5 bases). Germline V gene lookup returns CDR1 SGHRS and CDR2 YFSETQ. The CDR3 is made up of 13 amino acids. V dropped 5 bases and J dropped 14 bases, with 17 bases sitting between them. The full variable domain, with the rest looked up from reference TRBV5-1 and TRBJ1-6, is KAGVTQTPRYLIKTRGQQVTLSCSPISGHRSVSWYQQTPGQGLQFLFEYFSETQRNKGNFPGRFSGRQFSNSRSEMNVSTLELGDSALYLCASSYQTGGTLHFGNGTRLTVT.

This CDR3 reads CASSPVRPHRGLPGLNTEAFF. DNA for the CDR3: TGTGCCAGCAGCCCCGTACGACCTCACAGGGGGCTCCCCGGCCTCAACACTGAAGCTTTCTTT. V and J are TRBV3-1 and TRBJ1-1; 9 bases fit TRBD1. The germline V gene has CDR1 LGHDT and CDR2 YNNKEL (reference sequence). Losses at the gene ends were 4 bases for V and 2 bases for J; bases not matched to a gene: 23. There are 21 residues in the CDR3.

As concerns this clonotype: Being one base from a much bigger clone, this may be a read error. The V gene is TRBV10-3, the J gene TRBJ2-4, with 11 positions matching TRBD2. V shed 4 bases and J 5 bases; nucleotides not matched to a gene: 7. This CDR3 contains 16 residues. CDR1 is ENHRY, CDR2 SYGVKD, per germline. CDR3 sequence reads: CAISGPPLAGENIQYF. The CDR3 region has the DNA TGTGCCATCAGTGGACCCCCACTAGCGGGAGAAAACATTCAGTACTTC.

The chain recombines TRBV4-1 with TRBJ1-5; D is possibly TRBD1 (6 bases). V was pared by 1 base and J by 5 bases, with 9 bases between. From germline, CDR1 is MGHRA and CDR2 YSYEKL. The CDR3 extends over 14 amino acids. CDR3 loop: CASSQGAGDQPQHF. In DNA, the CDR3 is TGCGCCAGCAGCCAAGGGGCAGGGGATCAGCCCCAGCATTTT.

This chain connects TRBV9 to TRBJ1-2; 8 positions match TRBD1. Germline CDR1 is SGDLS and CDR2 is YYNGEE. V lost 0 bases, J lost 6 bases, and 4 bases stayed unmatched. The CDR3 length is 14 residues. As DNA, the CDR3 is TGTGCCAGCAGCGTAGCTCGGACAGGGCATGGCTACACCTTC. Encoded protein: CASSVARTGHGYTF. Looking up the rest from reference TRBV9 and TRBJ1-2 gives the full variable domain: DSGVTQTPKHLITATGQRVTLRCSPRSGDLSVYWYQQSLDQGLQFLIQYYNGEERAKGNILERFSAQQFPDLHSELNLSSLELGDSALYFCASSVARTGHGYTFGSGTRLTVV.

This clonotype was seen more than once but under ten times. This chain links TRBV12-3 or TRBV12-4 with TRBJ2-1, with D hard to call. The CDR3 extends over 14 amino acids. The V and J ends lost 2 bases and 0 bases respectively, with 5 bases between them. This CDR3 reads CASSLLDSYNEQFF. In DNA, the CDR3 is TGTGCCAGCAGTTTACTCGACTCCTACAATGAGCAGTTCTTC.

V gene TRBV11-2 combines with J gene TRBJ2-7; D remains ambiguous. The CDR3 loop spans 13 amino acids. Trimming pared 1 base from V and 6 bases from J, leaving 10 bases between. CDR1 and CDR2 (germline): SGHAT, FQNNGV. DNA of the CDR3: TGTGCCAGCAGCTTAGCAACGGGCTCCGAGCAGTACGTC. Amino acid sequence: CASSLATGSEQYV.

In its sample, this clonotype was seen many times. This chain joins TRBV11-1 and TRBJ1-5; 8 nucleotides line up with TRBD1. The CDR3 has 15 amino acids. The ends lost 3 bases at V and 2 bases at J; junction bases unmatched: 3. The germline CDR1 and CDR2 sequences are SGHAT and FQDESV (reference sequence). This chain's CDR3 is CASSLETGGNQPQHF. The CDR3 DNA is TGTGCCAGCAGCTTGGAGACAGGGGGCAATCAGCCCCAGCATTTT.

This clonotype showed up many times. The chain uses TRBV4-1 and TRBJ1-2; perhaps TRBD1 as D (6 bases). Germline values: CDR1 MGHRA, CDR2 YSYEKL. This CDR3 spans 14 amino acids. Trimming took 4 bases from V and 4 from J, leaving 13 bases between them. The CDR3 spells CASSLQGQPYGYTF. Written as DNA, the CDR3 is TGCGCCAGCAGCCTCCAGGGACAACCCTATGGCTACACCTTC.

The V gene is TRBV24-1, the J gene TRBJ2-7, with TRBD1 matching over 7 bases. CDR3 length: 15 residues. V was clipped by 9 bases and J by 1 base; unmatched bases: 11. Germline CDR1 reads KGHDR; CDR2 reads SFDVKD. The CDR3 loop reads CATSRSGTDSYEQYF. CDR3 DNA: TGTGCCACCTCCCGATCTGGGACAGATTCCTACGAGCAGTACTTC.

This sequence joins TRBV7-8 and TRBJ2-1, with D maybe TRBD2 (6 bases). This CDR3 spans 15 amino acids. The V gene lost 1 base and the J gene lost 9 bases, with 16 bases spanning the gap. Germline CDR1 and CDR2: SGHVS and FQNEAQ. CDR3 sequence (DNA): TGTGCCAGCAGCTTAGATAGGGCGGGATTGGGTGAGCAGTTCTTC. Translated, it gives CASSLDRAGLGEQFF. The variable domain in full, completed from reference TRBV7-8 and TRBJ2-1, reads GAGVSQSPRYKVAKRGQDVALRCDPISGHVSLFWYQQALGQGPEFLTYFQNEAQLDKSGLPSDRFFAERPEGSVSTLKIQRTQQEDSAVYLCASSLDRAGLGEQFFGPGTRLTVL.